These 27 T cell receptor beta chains originate from one sample sequenced in a study of cytomegalovirus exposure and HLA in healthy donors. PCR used 60 Vbeta primers and 13 Jbeta primers. Only in-frame clones appear in the TCRdb table, and some are missing; sequencing was by immunoSEQ multiplex PCR. The table has about 140,000 clones, 88% seen once. The sample was PBMCs. The receptors derive from a woman in her thirties or forties in good health and CMV-seronegative.

CDR3 DNA sequence: TGTGCCAGCAGTGAAGCGCTAGGGGGCGGAGGACCCTACAATGAGCAGTTCTTC. It translates to CASSEALGGGGPYNEQFF. The rearrangement links TRBV6-1 to TRBJ2-1; 7 bases match TRBD1. V trimming: 0 bases; J trimming: 2 bases; junction bases outside the gene matches: 10. The CDR3 runs 18 residues. Germline CDR1 reads MNHNS; CDR2 reads SASEGT.

The chain uses TRBV7-2 and TRBJ1-2; D not resolved. Germline loops: CDR1 SGHTA, CDR2 FQGNSA. Trimming shortened V by 5 bases and J by 2 bases, and 9 bases separated the two germline ends. The CDR3 is made up of 13 amino acids. The chain's CDR3 is CASSPNKNYGYTF. Here the CDR3 DNA reads TGTGCCAGCAGCCCCAACAAGAACTATGGCTACACCTTC.

The V gene is TRBV21-1, the J gene TRBJ2-5; TRBD2 was called by the table and not checked on the DNA. TRBV21-1 is recorded as a pseudogene. The CDR3 runs to 19 residues. CDR3 nucleotides: TGTGCCAGCAGCAAAGAATCCTGGCGTAGCGGGAGGCGGGGGGAGACCCAGTACTTC. Its translation is CASSKESWRSGRRGETQYF.

J is TRBJ2-1 and V is TRBV2; no clear D gene. V was shortened by 0 bases and J by 8 bases, with 5 bases between the two germline ends. The CDR3 sequence is 12 residues long. Germline V gene lookup returns CDR1 SNHLY and CDR2 FYNNEI. CDR3 DNA sequence: TGTGCCAGCAGTGAAGCGCGGTATGAGCAGTTCTTC. It yields the protein CASSEARYEQFF.

The rearrangement links TRBV27 to TRBJ2-2, with 13 bases aligning to TRBD2. The CDR3 extends over 17 amino acids. V was clipped by 4 bases and J by 4 bases; unmatched bases: 6. Germline assignment: CDR1 MNHEY and CDR2 SMNVEV (reference sequence). Here the CDR3 reads CASSSRTSGSVTGELFF. CDR3 DNA: TGTGCCAGCAGTTCCCGGACTAGCGGGAGCGTCACCGGGGAGCTGTTTTTT.

The rearrangement joins TRBV6-5 to TRBJ2-5; TRBD2 agrees at 7 bases. This CDR3 has 15 residues. Germline-derived CDR1 and CDR2 are MNHEY and SVGAGI. V lost 5 bases and J lost 7; bases outside the gene matches: 13. The CDR3 DNA sequence: TGTGCCAGCAGTGTGGTGAGCGCGGGAGATGTGACCCAGTACTTC. Its translation: CASSVVSAGDVTQYF.

The chain links TRBV7-2 to TRBJ1-4, with TRBD1 matching over 9 bases. After removal of 5 bases from V and 8 bases from J, the junction contained 6 bases not matched to a gene. The CDR3 covers 14 residues. The germline CDR1 and CDR2 sequences are SGHTA and FQGNSA. CDR3 sequence reads: CASSHGTGREKLFF. Written as DNA, the CDR3 is TGTGCCAGCAGCCACGGGACAGGGCGGGAAAAACTGTTTTTT. Based on the CDR3 plus reference TRBV7-2 and TRBJ1-4, the full variable domain is GAGVSQSPSNKVTEKGKDVELRCDPISGHTALYWYRQSLGQGLEFLIYFQGNSAPDKSGLPSDRFSAERTGGSVSTLTIQRTQQEDSAVYLCASSHGTGREKLFFGSGTQLSVL.

The chain links TRBV6-1 to TRBJ2-7; no clear D gene. The CDR3 length is 14 residues. Germline CDR1 reads MNHNS; CDR2 reads SASEGT. V was clipped by 1 base and J by 4 bases, with 11 bases between them. CDR3 region: CASSEVHFQYEQYF. Written as DNA, the CDR3 is TGTGCCAGCAGTGAAGTTCACTTCCAATACGAGCAGTACTTC.

The V call is TRBV27, the J call TRBJ2-7; D is unclear. V lost 9 bases to trimming and J lost 7 bases, with 13 bases between them. The CDR3 has 11 residues. Germline V lookup: CDR1 MNHEY, CDR2 SMNVEV (reference sequence). CDR3 DNA sequence: TGTGCCAGGAGGCCAGAGGTTGAGCAGTACTTC. Translating gives CARRPEVEQYF.

The gene calls are TRBV30 and TRBJ2-7; perhaps TRBD2 as D (5 bases). The CDR3 has 13 residues. The germline CDR1 and CDR2 sequences are GTSNPN and SVGIG (reference sequence). With 5 bases removed from V and 6 bases from J, the gap between germline ends came to 17 bases. Here the CDR3 DNA reads TGTGCCTGGGCCTCGACACTACGGGGCGAGCAGTACTTC. Translation gives CAWASTLRGEQYF.

V is TRBV7-8 and J is TRBJ2-2; D possibly corresponds to TRBD1 (6 bases). Per germline, CDR1 SGHVS and CDR2 FQNEAQ. Between the trimmed V and J ends, which lost 11 bases and 3 bases, there was a span of 16 bases. CDR3 length: 14 amino acids. CDR3 nucleotide sequence: TGTGCCGCAGGGGCCGCCAGGGACACCGGGGAGCTGTTTTTT. It yields the protein CAAGAARDTGELFF.

This chain links TRBV9 with TRBJ2-2; 7 bases are shared with TRBD1. The CDR3 is 16 residues long. Germline CDR1 reads SGDLS; CDR2 reads YYNGEE. Germline trimming cut 3 bases from V and 3 bases from J; bases unmatched to any gene: 8. CDR3 nucleotide sequence: TGTGCCAGCAGCGACAGCCGGACAGGTCACACCGGGGAGCTGTTTTTT. It translates to CASSDSRTGHTGELFF.

The chain combines TRBV5-1 with TRBJ2-1, with TRBD2 matching over 7 bases. Germline assignment: CDR1 SGHRS and CDR2 YFSETQ. The CDR3 consists of 14 residues. V was clipped by 4 bases and J by 5 bases; unmatched bases: 6. The CDR3 DNA is TGCGCCAGCAGCCCGGGGGGAGAAAACAATGAGCAGTTCTTC. Amino acids: CASSPGGENNEQFF.

The chain employs TRBV6-6 and TRBJ2-7; 16 nucleotides match TRBD2. Germline V lookup: CDR1 MNHNY, CDR2 SVGAGI (reference sequence). J was trimmed by 6 bases and V by 6 bases; bases with no gene match: 8. This CDR3 comprises 16 residues. Written as DNA, the CDR3 is TGTGCCAGCAGAGGGACTAGCGGGAGGGCCCTCGGCGAGCAGTACTTC. Protein sequence: CASRGTSGRALGEQYF.

V gene TRBV21-1 combines with J gene TRBJ2-7; TRBD1 reflects the table's D call only, with no check against the DNA. TRBV21-1 is assigned pseudogene status. The CDR3 has 17 amino acids. The CDR3 bases are TGTGCCAGCAGCACCCAAAATGCCGGGACAGGGGCCTACGAGCAGTACTTC. Its protein is CASSTQNAGTGAYEQYF.

A word on this clone: Other DNA sequences in this sample translate to the same CDR3. This chain uses TRBV7-9 with TRBJ1-1; 7 nucleotides match TRBD1. The V and J ends lost 5 bases and 2 bases, in that order; junction bases with no gene match: 5. Germline lookup yields CDR1 SEHNR and CDR2 FQNEAQ (reference sequence). The CDR3 sequence is 14 residues long. The CDR3 DNA reads as TGTGCCAGCAGCCCGGGGACAGTAAACACTGAAGCTTTCTTT. Amino acids: CASSPGTVNTEAFF.

This clone is a singleton in its sample. The gene calls are TRBV13 and TRBJ1-1, with 7 bases fitting TRBD1. Germline CDR1 and CDR2: PRHDT and FYEKMQ (reference sequence). There are 16 residues in the CDR3. After removal of 5 bases from V and 5 bases from J, the junction contained 14 bases not matched to a gene. The CDR3 loop reads CASSPKTRGRSTEAFF. CDR3 nucleotides: TGTGCCAGCAGCCCTAAGACGAGGGGGCGCTCGACTGAAGCTTTCTTT.

The rearrangement uses TRBV2 and TRBJ1-2, with TRBD1 matching 7 bases. The CDR3 covers 12 residues. V dropped 3 bases and J dropped 13; count of bases not matched to a gene: 8. CDR1 and CDR2 (germline): SNHLY, FYNNEI. CDR3 coding DNA: TGTGCCAGCAGTGAGAGGAAGGGGGCTGTCACCTTC. Its protein product is CASSERKGAVTF.

The V and J genes are TRBV27 and TRBJ2-1; perhaps TRBD2 as D (6 bases). In germline, CDR1 is MNHEY, CDR2 SMNVEV (reference sequence). The CDR3 is 16 residues long. The V end lost 6 bases, the J end lost 6 bases, and 21 bases lay between the germline ends. CDR3 bases: TGTGCCAGCAGCGGCGGGGACTCCTTAACAGGCAATGAGCAGTTCTTC. It encodes CASSGGDSLTGNEQFF.

The genes are TRBV2 and TRBJ1-3; D not resolved. From germline, CDR1 is SNHLY and CDR2 FYNNEI. V lost 5 bases, J lost 5 bases, and 10 bases lay in between. The CDR3 has 13 amino acids. The CDR3 region has the DNA TGTGCCAGCAGTAATACAGTGAGAAACACCATATATTTT. Translation gives CASSNTVRNTIYF.

The genes are TRBV6-1 and TRBJ1-4; 10 bases match TRBD1. The CDR3 sequence is 15 residues long. J was trimmed by 4 bases and V by 5 bases; bases with no gene match: 4. Germline CDR1 reads MNHNS; CDR2 reads SASEGT. The CDR3: CASSRTGGDNEKLFF. The CDR3 DNA sequence: TGTGCCAGCAGTAGGACAGGGGGGGATAATGAAAAACTGTTTTTT.

The chain uses TRBV4-2 and TRBJ2-2; D is uncertain. Germline V CDR1 and CDR2: LGHNA, YNFKEQ. V dropped 4 bases and J dropped 1 base, with 10 bases sitting between them. This CDR3 has 15 residues. The CDR3 nucleotides read TGTGCCAGCAGCCCCCTCACTGGGAACACCGGGGAGCTGTTTTTT. The encoded protein is CASSPLTGNTGELFF.

J is TRBJ2-3 and V is TRBV7-2; D remains unclear. Germline values: CDR1 SGHTA, CDR2 FQGNSA. Deletions cut 2 bases from V and 8 bases from J, with 11 bases between. This CDR3 contains 13 residues. The CDR3 nucleotides read TGTGCCAGCAGCTTACCCTTCTCCCCTACGCAGTATTTT. Translation: CASSLPFSPTQYF. Supplemented by reference TRBV7-2 and TRBJ2-3, the full variable domain reads GAGVSQSPSNKVTEKGKDVELRCDPISGHTALYWYRQSLGQGLEFLIYFQGNSAPDKSGLPSDRFSAERTGGSVSTLTIQRTQQEDSAVYLCASSLPFSPTQYFGPGTRLTVL.

The chain has TRBV10-3 and TRBJ2-3; 10 bases fit TRBD2. The V gene's germline CDR1 is ENHRY and CDR2 SYGVKD. This CDR3 comprises 16 residues. The trim removed 3 bases at V and 2 bases at J, leaving 5 bases unmatched. The CDR3 sequence: CAISDLLAGLTDTQYF. CDR3 coding DNA: TGTGCCATCAGTGACTTACTAGCGGGACTCACAGATACGCAGTATTTT.

As concerns this clone: The junction and the germline gene differ at one end; a read error may be behind it. V gene TRBV7-9 combines with J gene TRBJ2-1; 9 nucleotides agree with TRBD2. Germline CDR1 and CDR2: SEHNR and FQNEAQ (reference sequence). The CDR3 is made up of 19 amino acids. The chain's CDR3 is CSSSSRGSGSPTTYNEQFF. CDR3 DNA sequence: TGTTCCAGCAGCTCCAGGGGTAGCGGGAGCCCCACGACTTACAATGAGCAGTTCTTC.

This clone was counted a few times. The rearrangement links TRBV2 to TRBJ2-3; D is perhaps TRBD1 (6 bases). Germline CDR1 reads SNHLY; CDR2 reads FYNNEI. Between the trimmed V and J ends, which lost 10 bases and 0 bases, there was a span of 14 bases. The CDR3 is made up of 14 amino acids. Here the CDR3 reads CATKRGWSTDTQYF. CDR3 nucleotide sequence: TGTGCCACCAAGAGGGGGTGGAGCACAGATACGCAGTATTTT.

This sequence joins TRBV28 and TRBJ2-2; 13 bases agree with TRBD2. The germline V gene has CDR1 MDHEN and CDR2 SYDVKM. This CDR3 is built from 16 residues. V was pared by 2 bases and J by 5 bases, with 2 bases of the junction left unmatched. The CDR3 protein is CASSLPTSGRTGELFF. In DNA form, the CDR3 reads TGTGCCAGCAGTTTACCGACTAGCGGGAGGACCGGGGAGCTGTTTTTT.